Sequencing of this T cell receptor beta chain was carried out in a study of blood T cell repertoires in COVID-19. For the study at large: The United States, Italy and Spain were the sources of the acute and convalescent COVID-19 samples. Sources were T cells, B-cell-depleted T cells, or PBMCs; the material itself was cDNA or gDNA.

This CDR3 is built from 13 residues. The germline gives CDR1 GTSNPN, CDR2 SVGIG (reference sequence). Trimming left V 0 bases short and J 1 base short, with 6 bases between. Original processing notes: Amplifying reference gene primers gave estimates of nucleated cell counts. The table came from immunoSEQ multiplex PCR; TCRdb's copy has only in-frame clones and leaves some out. That table furnishes V, J and clone size, whereas the DNA furnished D and trimming. The table records about 410,000 clones, about nine tenths of them present only once. This clone was recorded many times. The TCR sequence derives from a woman aged 25-40 years with active or convalescent COVID-19. J is TRBJ1-1 and V is TRBV30; D remains ambiguous. Sequenced material: peripheral blood. Written as DNA, the CDR3 is TGTGCCTGGAGTGTATCAGAGAACACTGAAGCTTTCTTT. Translating gives CAWSVSENTEAFF.